This T cell receptor (beta chain) stems from a study of CD8 T cells in Susac syndrome. The authors reverse transcribed roughly 0.5 to 1 ug RNA with random hexamers. Each CDR3 protein gets one entry after TCRdb re-called the immunoSEQ multiplex PCR reads with MiXCR. The sample holds 250,000 to 350,000 distinct CDR3 sequences; around 83% are singletons and the top ten take around 0.12%. The table lists this clonotype with a count of one. The germline V gene has CDR1 SNHLY and CDR2 FYNNEI. V was shortened by 3 bases and J by 4 bases, with 16 bases between the two germline ends. This CDR3 region has 16 residues.

Specimen: CD8+ T cells from PBMCs. The chain links TRBV2 to TRBJ2-1; D gene ambiguous. This TCR was sampled from a human donor with multiple sclerosis. CDR3 sequence: CASSDAPGLNYNEQFF. The CDR3 DNA is TGTGCCAGCAGTGACGCCCCGGGCCTCAATTACAATGAGCAGTTCTTC.